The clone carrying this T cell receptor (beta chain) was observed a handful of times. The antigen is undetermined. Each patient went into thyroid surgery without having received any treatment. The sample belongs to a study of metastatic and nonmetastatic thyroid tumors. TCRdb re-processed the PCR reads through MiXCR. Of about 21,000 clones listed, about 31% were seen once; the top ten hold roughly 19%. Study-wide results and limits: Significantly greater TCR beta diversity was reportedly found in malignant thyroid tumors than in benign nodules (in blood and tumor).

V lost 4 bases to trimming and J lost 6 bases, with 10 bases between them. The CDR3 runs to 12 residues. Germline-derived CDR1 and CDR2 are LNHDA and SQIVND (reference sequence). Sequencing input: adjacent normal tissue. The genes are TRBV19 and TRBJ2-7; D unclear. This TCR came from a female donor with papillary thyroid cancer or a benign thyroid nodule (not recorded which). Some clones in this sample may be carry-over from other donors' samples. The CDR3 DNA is TGTGCCAGTAGTAATCTAGGAAGCGAGCAGTACTTC. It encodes CASSNLGSEQYF.